Given below is one TCR beta chain in context. Antigen unknown. The data were taken from a study of human T cells and chemical hapten exposure. Study-wide findings and caveats: Sensitizing with DPC caused no change in TCRs above 1 in 1000 frequency.

The CDR3 covers 13 residues. CDR1 and CDR2 (germline): SGHVS, FNYEAQ. The V and J ends lost 1 base and 5 bases respectively, with 6 bases between them. As the library was built, unique molecular identifiers were attached to individual cDNA molecules. Per the original methods: Around 91,000 TCRs per sample was the median, with a range of roughly 20,000 to 750,000. TCRdb reanalysed the reads using MiXCR and keeps one entry per CDR3 protein. TCRdb's processing, not the study's, gives the V and J calls here. Here the sample spans about 120,000 distinct CDR3 sequences, 8.5% being singletons. Total RNA was isolated from whole blood that had not been fractionated.

J is TRBJ2-1 and V is TRBV7-6; D is unresolved. The sequence came from a human donor in good health. Some clones in this sample may be carry-over from other donors' samples. What was sequenced was whole blood. CDR3 DNA sequence: TGTGCCAGCAGCTTAGGCGAGAACAATGAGCAGTTCTTC. This gives the protein CASSLGENNEQFF.